This TCR beta chain was retrieved from a study of T cells expressing NK-cell markers. Study details: TCR beta repertoires came from sorted CD3+CD56+NKG2C+, CD3+CD56+NKG2C- and CD3+CD56-NKG2C+ T cells. General study findings and limits: Clarity on HCMV specificity was lacking for the expanded NKG2C+ T cell clones. The CD3+CD56-NKG2C+ fraction of a handful of donors was likewise dominated by these clonotypes.

Scientists made TCR beta cDNA using 5'RACE template switching with UMIs. One entry per CDR3 protein, without DNA, is what TCRdb gives after re-calling the 5' RACE reads. The data include about 550,000 distinct CDR3 sequences; the top ten clones carry approximately 3.6%. About this clonotype: Antigen unknown.

The CDR3 is 14 amino acids. The germline gives CDR1 MGHDK, CDR2 SYGVNS. This chain uses TRBV25-1 with TRBJ2-3; TCRdb names TRBD1, which stays unverified in the absence of DNA. Sequencing input: blood T cells: a sorted CD56 or NKG2C T cell subset, CD4+ or CD8+ T cells, or bulk PBMC T cells (not recorded which). The sequence was collected from a man between 18 and 29 years old in good health. The CDR3 reads CASSGTTGLDTQYF.